This entry lists 3 T cell receptor beta chains sequenced from one sample in a study of blood T cells in healthy people across ages. Sample-barcoded 5' priming and a J-beta primer mix drove a second PCR of roughly 6 to 12 cycles. TCRdb recomputed calls from the 5' RACE reads with MiXCR, one row per CDR3 protein. The sample yields approximately 1,700,000 distinct CDR3 sequences, about 39% seen once. Sequenced: blood. These receptors all stem from a human donor in good health.

This sequence joins TRBV6-2 or TRBV6-3 and TRBJ2-7; 11 positions agree with TRBD2. The CDR3 is 15 residues long. V shed 1 base, J shed 5 bases, and the junction held 4 bases outside the gene matches. In germline, CDR1 is MNHEY, CDR2 SVGEGT. The CDR3 here is CASSYFTSGGDEQYF. For the CDR3, the DNA is TGTGCCAGCAGTTACTTTACTAGCGGGGGTGACGAGCAGTACTTC.

This clonotype has only a few counts. This sequence joins TRBV7-6 and TRBJ2-5; TRBD2 aligns across 10 bases. V lost 3 bases to trimming and J lost 5 bases; unmatched junction nucleotides: 6. Germline assignment: CDR1 SGHVS and CDR2 FNYEAQ. The CDR3 consists of 15 residues. This chain's CDR3 is CASSFGLADTETQYF. The CDR3 nucleotides are TGTGCCAGCAGCTTTGGACTAGCGGATACGGAGACCCAGTACTTC.

Concerning this clonotype: A much larger clone lies one base from this, so it may be a read error. This chain joins TRBV4-3 and TRBJ2-6; 10 bases line up with TRBD1. Germline V gene data show CDR1 as LGHNA and CDR2 as YSLEER. This CDR3 contains 17 residues. CDR3 sequence reads: CASSRGQGGSGANILTF. The CDR3 nucleotides read TGCGCCAGCAGCCGAGGACAGGGGGGATCTGGGGCCAACATCCTGACTTTC.